Presented here are 22 T cell receptor beta chains from one specimen sequenced in a study of cytomegalovirus exposure and HLA in healthy donors. PCR used 60 Vbeta primers and 13 Jbeta primers. The assay was immunoSEQ multiplex PCR, and TCRdb's table has in-frame clones only and misses some. This table has 130,000 or so clones, over 70% appearing once. Sequencing was performed on PBMCs. These receptors came from a woman between 18 and 29 years old in good health and CMV-seronegative.

This chain uses TRBV30 with TRBJ1-3; D is uncertain. The CDR3 covers 16 residues. Deletions cut 0 bases from V and 0 bases from J, with 12 bases between. From germline, CDR1 is GTSNPN and CDR2 SVGIG (reference sequence). The CDR3 region has the DNA TGTGCCTGGAGTGTATCCGGTGCGAGCTCTGGAAACACCATATATTTT. Translating gives CAWSVSGASSGNTIYF. Complete variable domain (other parts from reference TRBV30 and TRBJ1-3): SQTIHQWPATLVQPVGSPLSLECTVEGTSNPNLYWYRQAAGRGLQLLFYSVGIGQISSEVPQNLSASRPQDRQFILSSKKLLLSDSGFYLCAWSVSGASSGNTIYFGEGSWLTVV.

The chain joins TRBV25-1 to TRBJ1-2; D call uncertain. Trimming took off 1 base at V and 2 bases at J, with 14 bases between the two ends. Germline CDR1 is MGHDK and CDR2 is SYGVNS. This CDR3 contains 16 residues. The CDR3 sequence: CASSESGAQRNYGYTF. Here the CDR3 DNA reads TGTGCCAGCAGTGAATCCGGCGCTCAGAGGAACTATGGCTACACCTTC.

Note on this clone: Other nucleotide sequences in the sample specify the same CDR3. The chain uses TRBV6-1 and TRBJ1-4; D is perhaps TRBD1 (6 bases). Germline V lookup: CDR1 MNHNS, CDR2 SASEGT. V gave up 6 bases and J gave up 1 base, with 9 bases separating them. The CDR3 runs 14 residues. Here the CDR3 DNA reads TGTGCCAGCAGCCGGACAGAAACTAATGAAAAACTGTTTTTT. It translates to CASSRTETNEKLFF.

The V and J genes are TRBV7-8 and TRBJ1-4; D is unclear. The CDR3 consists of 12 residues. V gave up 2 bases and J gave up 12 bases, with 10 bases separating them. Looked up from germline, CDR1 is SGHVS and CDR2 is FQNEAQ. The CDR3 DNA sequence: TGTGCCAGCAGCTTAACATCGGGTGAACTGTTTTTT. Translation: CASSLTSGELFF.

V gene TRBV5-1 combines with J gene TRBJ2-3; no firm D call. This CDR3 comprises 14 residues. Per the germline V gene, CDR1 is SGHRS and CDR2 is YFSETQ. V gave up 0 bases and J gave up 4 bases, with 9 bases separating them. CDR3 region: CASSLEDFPDTQYF. CDR3 DNA sequence: TGCGCCAGCAGCTTGGAAGACTTTCCAGATACGCAGTATTTT.

This clone was observed a few times. The CDR3 spells CASKEAAARSRGYTF. In nucleotides, the CDR3 is TGTGCCAGTAAGGAGGCAGCTGCGAGATCTAGGGGCTACACCTTC. This rearrangement joins TRBV19 to TRBJ1-2; D not resolved. Trimming took off 7 bases at V and 8 bases at J, with 23 bases between the two ends. The CDR3 runs to 15 residues. Germline-derived CDR1 and CDR2 are LNHDA and SQIVND (reference sequence).

V gene TRBV29-1 combines with J gene TRBJ2-3, with 9 bases matching TRBD1. The length of the CDR3 is 19 residues. Trimming at V came to 2 bases and at J to 4 bases, leaving 19 bases not matched to a gene. CDR1 is SQVTM and CDR2 is ANQGSEA in the germline V gene. As DNA, the CDR3 is TGCAGCGTTGAAATTCGGAGTGTTAGGGGACAGGGTTCGGCAGATACGCAGTATTTT. Translating it yields CSVEIRSVRGQGSADTQYF.

The chain uses TRBV5-1 and TRBJ1-2, with D possibly being TRBD1 (6 bases). CDR3 length equals 13 residues. Trimming cost V 4 bases and J 5 bases, with 12 bases left between them. CDR1 is SGHRS and CDR2 is YFSETQ in the germline V gene. The CDR3 loop is CASSEDSPYGYTF. The CDR3 region has the DNA TGCGCCAGCAGCGAGGACAGCCCTTATGGCTACACCTTC. The whole variable domain, remainder taken from reference TRBV5-1 and TRBJ1-2, is KAGVTQTPRYLIKTRGQQVTLSCSPISGHRSVSWYQQTPGQGLQFLFEYFSETQRNKGNFPGRFSGRQFSNSRSEMNVSTLELGDSALYLCASSEDSPYGYTFGSGTRLTVV.

V usage is TRBV27 and J usage is TRBJ2-3; 9 bases match TRBD2. This CDR3 is 15 amino acids long. The V segment lost 5 bases and the J segment 1 base; nucleotides outside the gene matches: 4. Germline V gives CDR1 MNHEY, CDR2 SMNVEV (reference sequence). This chain's CDR3 is CASSPRTSGTDTQYF. CDR3 nucleotide sequence: TGTGCCAGCAGTCCCCGGACTAGCGGCACAGATACGCAGTATTTT.

This sequence joins TRBV7-9 and TRBJ1-2; 9 bases match TRBD1. V dropped 11 bases and J dropped 2; count of bases not matched to a gene: 6. CDR3 size: 13 residues. The germline gives CDR1 SEHNR, CDR2 FQNEAQ (reference sequence). This CDR3 reads CAGGTGKNYGYTF. The CDR3 nucleotides read TGTGCCGGAGGGACAGGGAAAAACTATGGCTACACCTTC.

The chain has TRBV7-9 and TRBJ2-3, with TRBD2 matching over 11 bases. The V gene's germline CDR1 is SEHNR and CDR2 FQNEAQ (reference sequence). J lost 10 bases, V lost 5 bases, and 11 bases had no gene match. The CDR3 has 15 amino acids. The CDR3 region has the DNA TGTGCCAGCAGCCGGACTAGCGGGCTAGGGGATCCGCAGTATTTT. This translates into CASSRTSGLGDPQYF.

This clone turned up a few times. This chain joins TRBV2 and TRBJ2-1; weak D call: TRBD2 (6 bases). Germline CDR1 and CDR2: SNHLY and FYNNEI. CDR3 length equals 14 residues. The V gene lost 6 bases and the J gene lost 8 bases, with 17 bases spanning the gap. The CDR3 sequence is CASRRSSGDDEQFF. The CDR3 DNA reads as TGTGCCAGCAGGCGTTCGTCGGGAGATGATGAGCAGTTCTTC.

The table lists this clone with a count of one. The J gene is TRBJ2-7, the V gene TRBV30, with TRBD2 identical over 16 bases. The CDR3 loop spans 17 amino acids. The junction had 12 bases not matched to a gene; V was cut back by 3 bases and J by 7 bases. Germline CDR1 and CDR2: GTSNPN and SVGIG (reference sequence). CDR3 sequence (DNA): TGTGCCTGGAGACCGGGACTAGCGGGAGGGGAACTGGGTGAGCAGTACTTC. The encoded protein is CAWRPGLAGGELGEQYF.

This clone was detected only a few times. The V gene is TRBV28, the J gene TRBJ1-5; 7 bases map to TRBD1. V gave up 3 bases and J gave up 0 bases; unmatched junction bases: 2. From germline, CDR1 is MDHEN and CDR2 SYDVKM. The length of the CDR3 is 15 residues. This CDR3 is CASSLGQNSNQPQHF. The CDR3 DNA is TGTGCCAGCAGTTTGGGACAGAATAGCAATCAGCCCCAGCATTTT.

This chain links TRBV4-1 with TRBJ2-7, with D possibly TRBD2 on 6 matching bases. Trimming left V 3 bases short and J 2 bases short, with 14 bases between. CDR1 and CDR2 (germline): MGHRA, YSYEKL. CDR3 length: 15 amino acids. CDR3 region: CASSHPGTPPYEQYF. The CDR3 bases are TGCGCCAGCAGCCACCCCGGGACTCCGCCCTACGAGCAGTACTTC.

The chain recombines TRBV7-6 with TRBJ2-5, with D possibly being TRBD2 (5 bases). The V end was cut by 4 bases, the J end by 1 base, with 10 bases between. CDR1 is SGHVS and CDR2 is FNYEAQ in the germline V gene. The CDR3 has 14 residues. CDR3 coding DNA: TGTGCCAGCAGCTCTGGACTTCTCCAAGAGACCCAGTACTTC. Its translation is CASSSGLLQETQYF.

The V gene is TRBV5-6, the J gene TRBJ2-5; D possibly corresponds to TRBD2 (6 bases). Germline CDR1 and CDR2: SGHDT and YYEEEE. Trimming stripped 4 bases from V and 2 bases from J, with 24 bases between. The length of the CDR3 is 18 residues. Here the CDR3 DNA reads TGTGCCAGCAGCCCCTTGGATCTCTGGGGAGGCCCTCAAGAGACCCAGTACTTC. Its translation: CASSPLDLWGGPQETQYF.

This clone has only a few counts. This chain connects TRBV10-1 to TRBJ1-2; 7 bases map to TRBD1. The germline V gene has CDR1 WNHNN and CDR2 SYGVQD (reference sequence). CDR3 size: 14 residues. J gave up 8 bases and V 2 bases, and 8 bases lay outside the gene matches. Here the CDR3 DNA reads TGCGCCAGCAGTGAGACTAGACAGGGAAGCGGCTACACCTTC. Translation: CASSETRQGSGYTF.

The chain has TRBV6-1 and TRBJ2-1; weak D call: TRBD2 (5 bases). Trimming shortened V by 10 bases and J by 7 bases, and 8 bases separated the two germline ends. This CDR3 has 10 amino acids. In germline, CDR1 is MNHNS, CDR2 SASEGT. The CDR3 nucleotides are TGTGCCATCTTAGCGAATGAGCAGTTCTTC. Residues: CAILANEQFF.

This sequence joins TRBV18 and TRBJ1-2; D unclear. Germline V lookup: CDR1 KGHSH, CDR2 LQKENI. The ends were cut back, 1 base at V and 4 bases at J, with 10 bases in the middle. The CDR3 totals 14 residues. The CDR3 protein is CASSPLPGSYGYTF. In nucleotides, the CDR3 is TGTGCCAGCTCACCACTTCCGGGATCCTATGGCTACACCTTC.

The J gene is TRBJ2-1, the V gene TRBV9, with 8 bases fitting TRBD1. With V trimmed by 4 bases and J by 0 bases, 3 bases remained unmatched. The germline CDR1 and CDR2 sequences are SGDLS and YYNGEE. This CDR3 has 15 amino acids. Here the CDR3 reads CASSSGQGSYNEQFF. In nucleotides, the CDR3 is TGTGCCAGCAGCTCCGGACAGGGCTCCTACAATGAGCAGTTCTTC. Full variable domain (outside the CDR3, taken from reference TRBV9 and TRBJ2-1): DSGVTQTPKHLITATGQRVTLRCSPRSGDLSVYWYQQSLDQGLQFLIQYYNGEERAKGNILERFSAQQFPDLHSELNLSSLELGDSALYFCASSSGQGSYNEQFFGPGTRLTVL.

V is TRBV19 and J is TRBJ2-7; 7 bases fit TRBD1. With 6 bases clipped from V and 7 bases from J, the junction kept 12 bases outside the gene matches. Germline CDR1 and CDR2: LNHDA and SQIVND (reference sequence). This CDR3 is 14 amino acids long. In DNA form, the CDR3 reads TGTGCCAGTAGCATGGACAGGTCCCGGGGAGAGCAGTACTTC. Its translation is CASSMDRSRGEQYF.